This record covers a single T cell receptor (beta chain). The target antigen is unknown. A much larger clone lies a single base off, so this may be a read error. The data stem from a study of neurological immune-mediated disorders. CDR1 SGHTA and CDR2 FQGNSA come from the germline V gene. This CDR3 region has 15 residues. Overall study findings and caveats: The most TCR clonal expansion was seen in HTLV-1-associated myelopathy, and the least was seen in multiple sclerosis, which fell below healthy controls. Because no CDR3 amino acid sequences were shared across subjects by expanded clones, private repertoires were suggested in all groups.

Each TCR transcript was tagged with a 10-nucleotide random UMI during 5'RACE. A single run covered 15-18 subjects with over 190 million TCR-beta sequences. Via MiXCR, TCRdb re-called the 5' RACE reads, giving one row per CDR3 protein. The sample contains tens of thousands of distinct CDR3 sequences, around 4.5% of which appear only once. The clonotype was recovered from a woman aged 60-75 years with multiple sclerosis. Sequencing used PBMCs. The rearrangement joins TRBV7-2 to TRBJ2-3; tentatively, D is TRBD2 (5 bases). The CDR3 DNA reads as TGTGTCAGCAGCTTAGTTCTAGCCGGGGCAGATACGCAGTATTTT. It yields the protein CVSSLVLAGADTQYF. The variable domain in full, with the rest retrieved from reference TRBV7-2 and TRBJ2-3, is GAGVSQSPSNKVTEKGKDVELRCDPISGHTALYWYRQSLGQGLEFLIYFQGNSAPDKSGLPSDRFSAERTGGSVSTLTIQRTQQEDSAVYLCVSSLVLAGADTQYFGPGTRLTVL.